These 10 T cell receptor beta chains originate from one sample sequenced in a study of cytomegalovirus exposure and HLA in healthy donors. The PCR contained 60 Vbeta and 13 Jbeta primers. Assay used: immunoSEQ multiplex PCR; TCRdb lists only in-frame clones, some missing. In the table there are about 99,000 clones, around 61% of which are singletons. The sequencing sample was made of PBMCs. The source is a woman aged 50 to 60 in good health and CMV-seronegative.

The CDR3 DNA reads as TGTGCCTGGAGCGCTAGCGGGGGGACTGAGCAGTACTTC. Its translation is CAWSASGGTEQYF. The gene calls are TRBV30 and TRBJ2-7; 11 bases are shared with TRBD2. The CDR3 runs 13 residues. V was pared by 3 bases and J by 7 bases, with 5 bases of the junction left unmatched. The germline V gene encodes CDR1 GTSNPN and CDR2 SVGIG (reference sequence).

The chain uses TRBV6-1 and TRBJ1-2, with D perhaps TRBD1 (6 bases). The CDR3 consists of 13 residues. CDR1 and CDR2 (germline): MNHNS, SASEGT. V was trimmed by 4 bases and J by 2 bases, leaving 8 bases between them. The CDR3 region has the DNA TGTGCCAGCAGTGTTCAGGGGAACTATGGCTACACCTTC. Translating it yields CASSVQGNYGYTF.

The CDR3 region has the DNA TGTGCCAGCAGAAACCGGGACACATACAATGAGCAGTTCTTC. Encoded protein: CASRNRDTYNEQFF. The chain combines TRBV5-4 with TRBJ2-1; a possible D gene is TRBD1 (6 bases). Germline V CDR1 and CDR2: SGHNT, YYREEE (reference sequence). The CDR3 runs to 14 residues. With 5 bases removed from V and 4 bases from J, the gap between germline ends came to 13 bases.

The table lists this clone with a count of one. V and J are TRBV25-1 and TRBJ2-5, with D unresolved. The CDR3 is made up of 14 amino acids. Germline V gene lookup returns CDR1 MGHDK and CDR2 SYGVNS. Trimming took off 1 base at V and 5 bases at J, with 11 bases between the two ends. CDR3 region: CASSELVFTETQYF. CDR3 sequence (DNA): TGTGCCAGCAGTGAATTAGTATTTACGGAGACCCAGTACTTC.

The gene calls are TRBV29-1 and TRBJ2-1; D might be TRBD1 (6 bases). Per germline, CDR1 SQVTM and CDR2 ANQGSEA. CDR3 length: 14 residues. V was pared by 3 bases and J by 3 bases, with 12 bases between. The CDR3 spells CSVEFRGSYNEQFF. CDR3 nucleotides: TGCAGCGTTGAGTTCAGGGGAAGCTACAATGAGCAGTTCTTC.

CDR3 sequence (DNA): TGCAGCGTTGCCAGAGGGCTATCGTACCAAGAGACCCAGTACTTC. Its protein is CSVARGLSYQETQYF. The chain uses TRBV29-1 and TRBJ2-5; perhaps TRBD2 as D (5 bases). The CDR3 has 15 amino acids. Trimming cost V 4 bases and J 0 bases, with 15 bases left between them. The germline V gene has CDR1 SQVTM and CDR2 ANQGSEA.

This chain links TRBV6-1 with TRBJ1-1; the match to TRBD1 covers 8 bases. CDR1 and CDR2 from the germline V gene are MNHNS and SASEGT. The CDR3 contains 15 residues. Trimming cost V 3 bases and J 1 base; bases outside gene matches: 4. CDR3 protein: CASSDRGRSNTEAFF. DNA for the CDR3: TGTGCCAGCAGTGACAGGGGGCGTTCGAACACTGAAGCTTTCTTT.

The chain couples TRBV2 to TRBJ2-5; maybe TRBD1 (6 bases). Germline loops: CDR1 SNHLY, CDR2 FYNNEI. V was pared by 6 bases and J by 5 bases, with 16 bases between. This CDR3 has 14 residues. Here the CDR3 DNA reads TGTGCCAGCAGCGCGACGACAGGTGGGGAGACCCAGTACTTC. Translating gives CASSATTGGETQYF.

This chain links TRBV19 with TRBJ2-5, with D possibly matching TRBD2 (6 bases). Germline V gene lookup returns CDR1 LNHDA and CDR2 SQIVND (reference sequence). Trimming left V 3 bases short and J 1 base short, with 12 bases between. The CDR3 has 15 amino acids. The DNA for the CDR3 is TGTGCCAGTAGTATGGGAGGTAGTTTCCAAGAGACCCAGTACTTC. Its translation is CASSMGGSFQETQYF. The full variable domain, completed using reference TRBV19 and TRBJ2-5, is DGGITQSPKYLFRKEGQNVTLSCEQNLNHDAMYWYRQDPGQGLRLIYYSQIVNDFQKGDIAEGYSVSREKKESFPLTVTSAQKNPTAFYLCASSMGGSFQETQYFGPGTRLLVL.

The chain links TRBV6-1 to TRBJ2-1, with 8 bases lining up with TRBD2. CDR1 is MNHNS, CDR2 SASEGT, per germline. V gave up 3 bases and J gave up 4 bases; unmatched junction bases: 8. This CDR3 is 16 amino acids long. The CDR3 DNA reads as TGTGCCAGCAGTGATCTGCCGGGGGGGCCTTACAATGAGCAGTTCTTC. It specifies CASSDLPGGPYNEQFF.